This TCR beta chain appears in the sequencing data of a study of CD8+ T cells in alopecia areata. The germline V gene encodes CDR1 SQVTM and CDR2 ANQGSEA. Trimming removed 7 bases at V and 5 bases at J, with 11 bases between. There are 11 residues in the CDR3. It was cDNA, reverse transcribed from extracted RNA, that served as the sequencing template. Libraries were prepared by immunoSEQ multiplex PCR; TCRdb keeps only in-frame clonotypes and omits some of them. The sample has about 290,000 clones, more than 45% seen once; the top ten hold more than 1.5%. The study, taken as a whole, reports: During tofacitinib treatment, many expanded lesional clones remained in scalp and blood.

This clone showed up just a few times. Its antigen is unidentified. Sample treatment: oral pan-JAK inhibitor, 5-10 mg twice daily. Source: CD4+ T cells sorted from blood, taken at week 24, from a patient treated with tofacitinib. The chain employs TRBV29-1 and TRBJ2-5; D not resolved. The receptor was isolated from a human donor with alopecia areata. CDR3 DNA: TGCAGCGCAGCCCAAGGGGAGACCCAGTACTTC. The encoded protein is CSAAQGETQYF.